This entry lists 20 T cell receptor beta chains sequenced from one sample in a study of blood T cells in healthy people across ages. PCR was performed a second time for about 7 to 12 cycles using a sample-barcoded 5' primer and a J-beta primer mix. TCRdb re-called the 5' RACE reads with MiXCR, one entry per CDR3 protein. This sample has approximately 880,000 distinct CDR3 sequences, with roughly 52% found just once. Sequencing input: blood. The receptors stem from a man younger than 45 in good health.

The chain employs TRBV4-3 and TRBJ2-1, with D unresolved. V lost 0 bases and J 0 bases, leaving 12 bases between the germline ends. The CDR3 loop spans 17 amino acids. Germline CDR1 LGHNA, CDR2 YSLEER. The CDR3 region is CASSQEGVCSSYNEQFF. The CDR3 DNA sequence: TGCGCCAGCAGCCAAGAGGGTGTCTGTAGCTCCTACAATGAGCAGTTCTTC.

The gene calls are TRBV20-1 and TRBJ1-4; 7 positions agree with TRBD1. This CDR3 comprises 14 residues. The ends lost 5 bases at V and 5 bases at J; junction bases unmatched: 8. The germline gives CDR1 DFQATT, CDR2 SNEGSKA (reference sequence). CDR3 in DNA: TGCAGTGCTGCCCCGGGACAGCAAAATGAAAAACTGTTTTTT. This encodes CSAAPGQQNEKLFF.

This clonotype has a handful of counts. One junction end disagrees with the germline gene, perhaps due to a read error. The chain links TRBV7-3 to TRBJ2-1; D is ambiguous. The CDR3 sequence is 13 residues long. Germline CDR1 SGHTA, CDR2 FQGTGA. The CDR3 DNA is TGTGCTAGCAGCTTAAGTAGCAGCAGTGAGCAGTTCTTC. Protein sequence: CASSLSSSSEQFF.

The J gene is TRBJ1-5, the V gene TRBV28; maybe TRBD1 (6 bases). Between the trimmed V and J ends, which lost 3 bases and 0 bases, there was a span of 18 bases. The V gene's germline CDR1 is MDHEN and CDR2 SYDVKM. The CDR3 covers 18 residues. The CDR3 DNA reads TGTGCCAGCAGTTTCGAAGGAACAGGGAGAGGTAGCAATCAGCCCCAGCATTTT. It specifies CASSFEGTGRGSNQPQHF.

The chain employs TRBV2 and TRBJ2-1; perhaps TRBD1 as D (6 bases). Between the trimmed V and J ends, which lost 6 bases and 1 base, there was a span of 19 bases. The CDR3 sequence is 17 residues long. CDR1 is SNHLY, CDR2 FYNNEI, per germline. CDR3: CASSDLPPTGSYNEQFF. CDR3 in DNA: TGTGCCAGCAGCGACCTCCCCCCAACAGGGTCCTACAATGAGCAGTTCTTC.

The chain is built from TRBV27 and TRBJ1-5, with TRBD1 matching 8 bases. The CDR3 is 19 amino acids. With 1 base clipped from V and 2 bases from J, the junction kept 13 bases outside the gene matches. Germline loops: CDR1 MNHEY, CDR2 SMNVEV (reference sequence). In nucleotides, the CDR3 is TGTGCCAGCAGTTTATTCCCCCCGGACAGGGCAGGGGGCAATCAGCCCCAGCATTTT. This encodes CASSLFPPDRAGGNQPQHF.

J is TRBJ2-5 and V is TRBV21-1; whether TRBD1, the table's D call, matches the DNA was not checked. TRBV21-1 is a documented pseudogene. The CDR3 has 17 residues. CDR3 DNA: TGTGCCAGCAGCATCTATCAGGACAGGGACCCCCAAGAGACCCAGTACTTC. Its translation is CASSIYQDRDPQETQYF.

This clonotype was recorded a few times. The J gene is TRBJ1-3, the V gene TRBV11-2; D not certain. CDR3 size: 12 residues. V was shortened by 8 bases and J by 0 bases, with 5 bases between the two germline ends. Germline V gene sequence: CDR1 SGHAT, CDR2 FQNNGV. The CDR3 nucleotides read TGTGCCAGCCGTCCCTCTGGAAACACCATATATTTT. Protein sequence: CASRPSGNTIYF.

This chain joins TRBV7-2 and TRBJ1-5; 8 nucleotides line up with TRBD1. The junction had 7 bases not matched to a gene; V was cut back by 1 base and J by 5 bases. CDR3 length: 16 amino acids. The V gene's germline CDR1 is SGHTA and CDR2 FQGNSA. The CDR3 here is CASSLEGTGGDQPQHF. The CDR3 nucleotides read TGTGCCAGCAGCTTAGAGGGTACAGGGGGGGATCAGCCCCAGCATTTT.

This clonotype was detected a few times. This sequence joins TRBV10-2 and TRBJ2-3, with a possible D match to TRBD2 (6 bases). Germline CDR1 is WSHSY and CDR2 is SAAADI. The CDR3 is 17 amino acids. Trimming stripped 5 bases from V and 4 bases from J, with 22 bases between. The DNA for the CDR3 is TGCGCCAGCAGTCCACCTCCTAGACTAGAGGTCCCAGATACGCAGTATTTT. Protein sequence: CASSPPPRLEVPDTQYF.

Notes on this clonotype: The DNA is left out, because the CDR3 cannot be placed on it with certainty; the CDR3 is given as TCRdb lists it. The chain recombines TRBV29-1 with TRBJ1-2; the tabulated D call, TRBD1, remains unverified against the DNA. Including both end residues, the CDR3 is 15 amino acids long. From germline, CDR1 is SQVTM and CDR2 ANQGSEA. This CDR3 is CSVVGRAVENYGCTF.

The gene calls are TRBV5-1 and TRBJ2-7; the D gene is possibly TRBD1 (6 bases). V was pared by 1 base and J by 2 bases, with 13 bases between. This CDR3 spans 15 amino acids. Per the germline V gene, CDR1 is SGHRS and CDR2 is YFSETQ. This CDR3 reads CASSLNQGHTYEQYF. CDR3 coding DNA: TGCGCCAGCAGCTTGAACCAGGGACATACCTACGAGCAGTACTTC. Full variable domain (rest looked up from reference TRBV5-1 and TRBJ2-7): KAGVTQTPRYLIKTRGQQVTLSCSPISGHRSVSWYQQTPGQGLQFLFEYFSETQRNKGNFPGRFSGRQFSNSRSEMNVSTLELGDSALYLCASSLNQGHTYEQYFGPGTRLTVT.

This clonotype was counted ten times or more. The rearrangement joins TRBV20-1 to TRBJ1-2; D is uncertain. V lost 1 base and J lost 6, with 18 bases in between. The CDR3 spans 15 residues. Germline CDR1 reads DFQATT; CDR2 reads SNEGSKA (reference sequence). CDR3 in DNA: TGCAGTGCTAGAGGGCTGGGAACCGCGACCAATGGCTACACCTTC. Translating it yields CSARGLGTATNGYTF.

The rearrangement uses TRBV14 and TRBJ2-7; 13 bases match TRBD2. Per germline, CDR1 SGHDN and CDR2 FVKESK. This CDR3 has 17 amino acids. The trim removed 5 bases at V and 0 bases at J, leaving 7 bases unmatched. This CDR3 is CASSSRLAGGRSYEQYF. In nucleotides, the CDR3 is TGTGCCAGCAGCTCACGACTAGCGGGGGGCCGCTCCTACGAGCAGTACTTC.

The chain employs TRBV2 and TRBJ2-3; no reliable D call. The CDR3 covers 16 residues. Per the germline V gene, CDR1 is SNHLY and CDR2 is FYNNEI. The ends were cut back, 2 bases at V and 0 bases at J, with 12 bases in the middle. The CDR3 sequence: CASSEFGHPSTDTQYF. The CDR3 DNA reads TGTGCCAGCAGTGAATTTGGGCACCCTAGCACAGATACGCAGTATTTT.

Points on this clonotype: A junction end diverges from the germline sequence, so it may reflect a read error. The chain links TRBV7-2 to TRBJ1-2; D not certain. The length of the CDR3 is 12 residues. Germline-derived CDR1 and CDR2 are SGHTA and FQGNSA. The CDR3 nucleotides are TGTGCCCGCAGCTTCGTCGGGAATGGCTACACCTTC. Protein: CARSFVGNGYTF.

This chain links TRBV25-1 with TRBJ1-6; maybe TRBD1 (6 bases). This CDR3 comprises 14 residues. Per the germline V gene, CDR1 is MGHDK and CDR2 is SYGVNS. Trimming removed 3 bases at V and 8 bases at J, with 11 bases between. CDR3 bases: TGTGCCAGCAGTGATTGGGGGCGAGATTCACCCCTCCACTTT. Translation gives CASSDWGRDSPLHF.

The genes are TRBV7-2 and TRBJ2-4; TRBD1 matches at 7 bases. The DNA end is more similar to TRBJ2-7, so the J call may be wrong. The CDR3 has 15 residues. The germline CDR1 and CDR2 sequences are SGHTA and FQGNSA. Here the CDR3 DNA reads TGTGCCAGCAGCTTGGAGACAGGGATCGTCTACGAGCAGTACTTC. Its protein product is CASSLETGIVYEQYF.

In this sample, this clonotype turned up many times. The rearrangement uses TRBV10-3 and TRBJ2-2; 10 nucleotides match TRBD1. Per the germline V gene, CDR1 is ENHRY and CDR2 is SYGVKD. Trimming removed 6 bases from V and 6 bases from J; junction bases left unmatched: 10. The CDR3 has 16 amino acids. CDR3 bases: TGTGCCATCAGCTCGGACAGGGGGATTTTATCCGGGGAGCTGTTTTTT. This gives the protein CAISSDRGILSGELFF.

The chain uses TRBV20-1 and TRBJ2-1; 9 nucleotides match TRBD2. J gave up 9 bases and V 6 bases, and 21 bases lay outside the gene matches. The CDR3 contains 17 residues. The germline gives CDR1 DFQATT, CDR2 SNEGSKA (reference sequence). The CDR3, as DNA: TGCAGTGCGGGGGGTCGGGCTAGCGGGACAACCCTCCGTGAGCAGTTCTTC. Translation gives CSAGGRASGTTLREQFF.